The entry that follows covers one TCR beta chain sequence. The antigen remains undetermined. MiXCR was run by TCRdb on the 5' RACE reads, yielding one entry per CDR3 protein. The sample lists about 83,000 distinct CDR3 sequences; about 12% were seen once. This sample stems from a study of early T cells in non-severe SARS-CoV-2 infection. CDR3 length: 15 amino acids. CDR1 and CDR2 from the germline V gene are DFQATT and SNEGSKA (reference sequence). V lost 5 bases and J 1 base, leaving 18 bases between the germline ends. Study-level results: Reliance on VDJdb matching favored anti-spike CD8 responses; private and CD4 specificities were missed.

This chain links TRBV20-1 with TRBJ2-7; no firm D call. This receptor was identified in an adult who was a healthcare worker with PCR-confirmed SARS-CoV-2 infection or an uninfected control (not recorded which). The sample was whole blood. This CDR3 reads CSAPLRSPSSYEQYF. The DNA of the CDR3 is TGCAGTGCTCCCCTAAGGAGCCCAAGTTCCTACGAGCAGTACTTC.